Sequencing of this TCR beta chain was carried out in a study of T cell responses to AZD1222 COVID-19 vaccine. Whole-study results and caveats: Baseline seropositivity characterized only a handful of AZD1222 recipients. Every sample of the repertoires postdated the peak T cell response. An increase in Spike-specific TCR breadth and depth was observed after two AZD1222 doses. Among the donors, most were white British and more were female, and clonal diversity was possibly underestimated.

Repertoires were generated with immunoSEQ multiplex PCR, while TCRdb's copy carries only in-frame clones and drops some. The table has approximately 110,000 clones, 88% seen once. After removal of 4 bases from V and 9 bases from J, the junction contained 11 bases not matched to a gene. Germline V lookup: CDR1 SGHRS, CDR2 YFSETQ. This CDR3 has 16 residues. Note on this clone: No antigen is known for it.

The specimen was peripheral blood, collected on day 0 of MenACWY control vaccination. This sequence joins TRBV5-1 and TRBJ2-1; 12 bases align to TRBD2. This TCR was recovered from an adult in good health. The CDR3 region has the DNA TGCGCCAGCAGCCGCGCCGGGACTAGCGGGTTAGGTGAGCAGTTCTTC. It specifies CASSRAGTSGLGEQFF.